The rows below give T cell receptor beta chains drawn from one sample of a study of blood T cell repertoires in COVID-19. Assay used: immunoSEQ multiplex PCR; TCRdb lists only in-frame clones, some missing. The table lists around 200,000 clones, 83% of them singletons. What was sequenced was peripheral blood. These receptors were taken from a woman younger than 45 with COVID-19, enrolled during active disease. The CDR3 runs from the conserved cysteine through the conserved F or W. A D gene is named only where the DNA matches it firmly. Size is stated for part of the rows, as once, few or many counts, or as a class when the clone is expanded.

NA	NA	TRBJ2-2	TRBV27	TGTGCCAGCAGCCCACTGACCGACTCGAGCACCGGGGAGCTGTTTTTT	CASSPLTDSSTGELFF
NA	NA	TRBJ2-2	TRBV28	TGTGCCAGCACCAGGGGAAACCCGAACACCGGGGAGCTGTTTTTT	CASTRGNPNTGELFF
TRBD2	once	TRBJ2-1	TRBV4-3	TGCGCCAGCAGCCAGGGGTCTTCAGCGGGGGGGCAGAACAATGAGCAGTTCTTC	CASSQGSSAGGQNNEQFF
NA	NA	TRBJ1-2	TRBV28	TGTGCCAGCAGTTTACCTTCAGGTTTGATCTATGGCTACACCTTC	CASSLPSGLIYGYTF
TRBD2	NA	TRBJ2-1	TRBV9	TGTGCCAGCACAGGGACTAGAGGCAATGAGCAGTTCTTC	CASTGTRGNEQFF
TRBD2	NA	TRBJ2-1	TRBV6-2/TRBV6-3	TGTGCCAGCAGATACGGGGGGGAGGGGAATGAGCAGTTCTTC	CASRYGGEGNEQFF
NA	NA	TRBJ2-7	TRBV16	TGTGCCAGCAGCCGCGGGACAGTAACCTACGAGCAGTACTTC	CASSRGTVTYEQYF
TRBD1	NA	TRBJ2-1	TRBV19	TGTGCCAGTAGTATAGAGGGACAGGGGTACAATGAGCAGTTCTTC	CASSIEGQGYNEQFF
NA	NA	TRBJ2-5	TRBV3-1/TRBV3-2	TGTGCCAGCAGCCAAGCGGGAGAAGAGACCCAGTACTTC	CASSQAGEETQYF
NA	once	TRBJ1-1	TRBV2	TGTGCCAGCAGTGGTGAACGGGACACTGAAGCTTTCTTT	CASSGERDTEAFF
TRBD2	NA	TRBJ2-7	TRBV4-2	TGTGCCAGCAGCCAGACTAGCGGGAACGACGAGCAGTACTTC	CASSQTSGNDEQYF
NA	NA	TRBJ2-7	TRBV6-5	TGTGCCAGCAGTTACGCGGGACAGCGAGACGAGCAGTACTTC	CASSYAGQRDEQYF
NA	few	TRBJ2-2	TRBV19	TGTGCCAGTAGTATAGACAGGGTCTCCGGGGAGCTGTTTTTT	CASSIDRVSGELFF
TRBD2	NA	TRBJ2-5	TRBV5-4	TGTGCCAGCCGATCGGGGCTAGCGGGGGGAAGAGAGACCCAGTACTTC	CASRSGLAGGRETQYF
NA	NA	TRBJ1-4	TRBV30	TGTGCCGGGCGAAGGCAGGTGAATGAAAAACTGTTTTTT	CAGRRQVNEKLFF
TRBD2	once	TRBJ2-3	TRBV5-1	TGCGCCAGCAGCTGGGGACTAGCCGAGCATTTT	CASSWGLAEHF
NA	NA	TRBJ2-1	TRBV11-2	TGTGCCAGCAGCTTTTCAAACAGTAATGAGCAGTTCTTC	CASSFSNSNEQFF
TRBD1	NA	TRBJ2-3	TRBV19	TGTGCCAGTAGTTCCCGGACAGGGGTAGTGGATACGCAGTATTTT	CASSSRTGVVDTQYF
TRBD2	NA	TRBJ2-1	TRBV7-3	TGTGCCAGCAGCGTGACGGGACTAGCGGGAGGGAATGAGCAGTTCTTC	CASSVTGLAGGNEQFF
TRBD1	few	TRBJ1-2	TRBV7-2	TGTGCCAGCAGCGGAGACAGGGGTTCCTATGGCTACACCTTC	CASSGDRGSYGYTF
NA	NA	TRBJ2-3	TRBV7-6	TGTGCCAGCAGCTTAGTTACTAGCACAGATACGCAGTATTTT	CASSLVTSTDTQYF
NA	NA	TRBJ2-7	TRBV6-2/TRBV6-3	TGTGCCAGCAGTTATGCCGAAACCCTATCGCTCCTACGGACTATAAAGCAGTACTTC	CASSYAETLSLLRTIKQYF
TRBD1	NA	TRBJ2-5	TRBV18	TGTGCCAGCTCACCTATGGACAGGGCGGAGACCCAGTACTTC	CASSPMDRAETQYF
TRBD1	NA	TRBJ2-5	TRBV28	TGTGCCAGCAGTGACCAGGGGGCGAAAGAGACCCAGTACTTC	CASSDQGAKETQYF
NA	NA	TRBJ2-7	TRBV30	TGTGCCTGGAGTGTGCGTGGGCAGACCGAGCAGTACTTC	CAWSVRGQTEQYF
NA	NA	TRBJ2-1	TRBV5-6	TGTGCCAGCAGCTTGACCCAGGGGTCCTACAATGAGCAGTTCTTC	CASSLTQGSYNEQFF
NA	NA	TRBJ1-5	TRBV2	TGTGCCAGCAGTGACCCGCAGGGCGGACAGCCCCAGCATTTT	CASSDPQGGQPQHF
NA	NA	TRBJ2-7	TRBV9	TGTGCCAGCAGCCCCAGGGGCGGGGGCGTGTACGAGCAGTACTTC	CASSPRGGGVYEQYF
NA	NA	TRBJ2-7	TRBV4-1	TGCGCCAGCAGCCAGCCAGGGGACTATCCCACCTACGAGCAGTACTTC	CASSQPGDYPTYEQYF
TRBD1	NA	TRBJ2-1	TRBV5-1	TGCGCCAGCAGGGCCATACAGGGGGTAGCCTTTGTGGATGAGCAGTTCTTC	CASRAIQGVAFVDEQFF
NA	NA	TRBJ1-2	TRBV7-9	TGTGCCAGCAGCTTAGGAGGAGACCTCTATGGCTACACCTTC	CASSLGGDLYGYTF
NA	NA	TRBJ1-6	TRBV19	TGTGCCAGTAGTTATTACCCCTCGGCGCGGGGCTATAATTCACCCCTCCACTTT	CASSYYPSARGYNSPLHF